This TCR beta chain comes out of a study of persistence of HIV-infected CD4 T cells. This CDR3 has 16 residues. Germline trimming cut 4 bases from V and 1 base from J; bases unmatched to any gene: 5. From germline, CDR1 is LNHDA and CDR2 SQIVND (reference sequence). Comment on this clone: Its antigen is not known. The same CDR3 can be traced to other DNA sequences in this sample.

An overlapping HIV-1 Gag peptide pool stimulated these cells at about 0.94 ug/peptide/mL. CD4+ T cells upregulating both CD40 ligand and CD69 were sorted as responding cells. The immunoSEQ assay was version 4, run in survey mode. Assay: immunoSEQ multiplex PCR; the TCRdb copy retains only in-frame clones and omits some. The table includes under 40,000 clones, 60% to 75% detected once. V and J are TRBV19 and TRBJ2-3, with 10 positions matching TRBD2. The source of this sequence is an adult man with HIV who was CMV-seropositive. Specimen: CD4+ T cells sorted from PBMCs after roughly 18-hour stimulation, collected from a patient who received antiretroviral therapy. CDR3 residues: CASSRALAGGTDTQYF. CDR3 nucleotide sequence: TGTGCCAGTAGTAGGGCCCTAGCGGGGGGCACAGATACGCAGTATTTT.